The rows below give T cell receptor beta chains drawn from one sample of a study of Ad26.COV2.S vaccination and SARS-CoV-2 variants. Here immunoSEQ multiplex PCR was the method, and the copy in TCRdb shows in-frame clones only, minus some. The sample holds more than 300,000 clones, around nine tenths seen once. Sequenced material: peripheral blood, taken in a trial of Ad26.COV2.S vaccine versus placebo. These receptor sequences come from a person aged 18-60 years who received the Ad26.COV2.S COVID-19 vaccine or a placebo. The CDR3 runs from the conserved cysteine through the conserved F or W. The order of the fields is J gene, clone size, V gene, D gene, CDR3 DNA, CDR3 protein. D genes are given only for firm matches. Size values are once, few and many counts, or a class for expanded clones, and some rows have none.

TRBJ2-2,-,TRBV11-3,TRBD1,TGTGCCAGCAGCAGCGGACAGGGGTGGACCGGGGAGCTGTTTTTT,CASSSGQGWTGELFF
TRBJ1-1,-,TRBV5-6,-,TGTGCCAGCAGCTTGCGAGGGGCTCCGGCTTTCTTT,CASSLRGAPAFF
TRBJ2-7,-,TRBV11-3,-,TGTGCCAGCAGCTTAGGAGAGGCGAGGGAGCAGTACTTC,CASSLGEAREQYF
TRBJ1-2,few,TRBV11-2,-,TGTGCCAGCAGCTTAGGGGGAAAGGGCTATGGCTACACCTTC,CASSLGGKGYGYTF
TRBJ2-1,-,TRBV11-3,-,TGTGCCAGCAGCTTACTCCCGGGGCAGGGGTCCTACAATGAGCAGTTCTTC,CASSLLPGQGSYNEQFF
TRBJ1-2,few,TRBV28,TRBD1,TGTGCCAGCGCAAGGACAGGGACAGGCTACACCTTC,CASARTGTGYTF
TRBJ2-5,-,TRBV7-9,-,TGTGCCAGCAGCCTCGGGGGAGCAACGGAGACCCAGTACTTC,CASSLGGATETQYF
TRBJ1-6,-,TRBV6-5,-,TGTGCCAGCAGTTACGGCCAGGGCGGCTCACCCCTCCACTTT,CASSYGQGGSPLHF
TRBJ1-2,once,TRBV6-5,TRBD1,TGTGCCAGCAGTCGGGGTTGGGACAGAACGAATGGCTACACCTTC,CASSRGWDRTNGYTF
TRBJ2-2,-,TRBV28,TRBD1,TGTGCCAGCAGTCCCTATGGGACAGCTCATTCGAACACCGGGGAGCTGTTTTTT,CASSPYGTAHSNTGELFF